The clone carrying this TCR beta chain was found once. The V and J ends lost 2 bases and 0 bases respectively, with 8 bases between them. The CDR3 is 15 residues long. Germline V lookup: CDR1 MDHEN, CDR2 SYDVKM. Symptom resolution, clearance, or two negative PCRs marked the recovered donors of Cohort 3. This specimen comes from a study of blood T cell repertoires in COVID-19. About the research overall: Specimens from acute and convalescent COVID-19 originated in the United States, Italy and Spain. In each case, the material was cDNA or gDNA derived from T cells, B-cell-depleted T cells, or PBMCs.

Original processing methods: Using reference gene primer amplification, nucleated cell counts were estimated. Here immunoSEQ multiplex PCR was the method, and the copy in TCRdb shows in-frame clones only, minus some. The D gene and trimming were derived from the DNA, and the V and J assignments and clone size from that table. Of about 390,000 clones detected, 87% appear once; the ten largest clones hold about 9.4%. Input material: PBMCs or T cells enriched from blood (not recorded which). The receptor was derived from a woman aged 45-65 years who had recovered from COVID-19. The J gene is TRBJ1-3, the V gene TRBV28, with a tentative D call TRBD1 (5 bases). Here the CDR3 reads CASSLGAVSGNTIYF. The CDR3 nucleotides are TGTGCCAGCAGTTTAGGGGCAGTCTCTGGAAACACCATATATTTT.